This T cell receptor (beta chain) was identified during a study of cytomegalovirus exposure and HLA in healthy donors. A multiplex PCR was run with 60 Vbeta primers and 13 Jbeta primers. Original processing methods: There were tens of millions of unique TCR beta chains by a later count, and 10 million to 12 million of them were shared. This table comes from immunoSEQ multiplex PCR, and its TCRdb copy is limited to in-frame clones, with some not included. That table supplies the V and J calls and clone size; D and trimming were determined from the DNA. The data show about 89,000 clones, around 64% seen once. The CDR3 extends over 15 amino acids. V was clipped by 4 bases and J by 9 bases; unmatched bases: 8. Germline-derived CDR1 and CDR2 are MNHEY and SMNVEV (reference sequence). Regarding this clone: Its cognate antigen is unknown.

Points from the study as a whole: Researchers catalogued about 160 TCR beta chains as cytomegalovirus-associated. Presence/absence analyses assumed roughly uniform sequencing depth across donors.

The chain joins TRBV27 to TRBJ2-1; 11 bases are a match to TRBD1. This TCR came from a man in his thirties or forties in good health and CMV-seronegative. The source material was PBMCs. In DNA, the CDR3 is TGTGCCAGCAGTTACCGGGACAGGGGGAACAGTGAGCAGTTCTTC. Translated, it gives CASSYRDRGNSEQFF.